This TCR beta chain was documented in a study of PD-L1 blockade in urothelial cancer. Turning to the study itself: About 85% of the 29 patients were men with bladder-origin urothelial cancer.

Produced via immunoSEQ multiplex PCR; TCRdb's table is partial and in-frame only. The sample has about 50,000 clones; roughly 75% are singletons. The time point here: pretreatment peripheral blood. The TCR originated in an older man with urothelial cancer. The sample was PBMCs, taken around atezolizumab (anti-PD-L1) treatment.

For the CDR3, the DNA is TGTGCCAGCAGCTCGAGCAGGGGCGAGCAGTACTTC. It specifies CASSSSRGEQYF. The chain recombines TRBV7-8 with TRBJ2-7; D may be TRBD1 (6 bases). Per germline, CDR1 SGHVS and CDR2 FQNEAQ. V lost 4 bases and J 6 bases, leaving 10 bases between the germline ends. This CDR3 contains 12 residues. Complete variable domain (other parts from reference TRBV7-8 and TRBJ2-7): GAGVSQSPRYKVAKRGQDVALRCDPISGHVSLFWYQQALGQGPEFLTYFQNEAQLDKSGLPSDRFFAERPEGSVSTLKIQRTQQEDSAVYLCASSSSRGEQYFGPGTRLTVT.